Below, one TCR beta chain is given with its context. The antigen is not known. One end of the junction varies from germline; a read error may be responsible. These data come from a study of blood T cells in healthy people across ages. Study-level findings and limits: Strong correlation existed between TCR beta diversity and naive T cell percentage.

The CDR3 has 15 residues. From germline, CDR1 is SGHVS and CDR2 FQNEAQ. Through a sample-barcoded 5' primer and a J-beta primer mix, a second PCR was run for 7 to 11 cycles. From the 5' RACE reads, TCRdb called clonotypes with MiXCR, one entry per CDR3 protein. The table has about 1.4 million distinct CDR3 sequences, 55% to 75% seen once. V usage is TRBV7-8 and J usage is TRBJ2-4; D remains unclear. Material for sequencing was blood. This TCR was sampled from a man between 18 and 29 years old in good health. In DNA form, the CDR3 reads TGTGTCAGCAGCTCAATAGACTCTGCCAAAAACATTCAGTACTTC. It translates to CVSSSIDSAKNIQYF.